This T cell receptor (beta chain) was documented in a study of cytomegalovirus exposure and HLA in healthy donors. Germline V lookup: CDR1 SGHKS, CDR2 YYEKEE (reference sequence). The CDR3 length is 17 residues. Between the trimmed V and J ends, which lost 1 base and 2 bases, there was a span of 19 bases. Study findings and constraints: The study found most TCR sequences rare, yet found some public TCRs in many donors. A missense variant in DCLRE1C was later tied to TCR beta V- and J-gene trimming. Later work showed greater clonal expansion in HLA-associated TCR beta chains than in equally common others. As was reported, the HLA-A and HLA-B alleles of most subjects were accurately predicted from TCR beta sequences.

As concerns this clone: What it recognizes is unknown.

13 Jbeta primers and 60 Vbeta primers were used for the PCR. Measured with immunoSEQ multiplex PCR; TCRdb has only the in-frame clones, and not every one. The table for this sample gives around 150,000 clones. The clonotype was recovered from a young man in good health and CMV-seronegative. Sequenced sample: PBMCs. The J gene is TRBJ2-7, the V gene TRBV5-5; D may be TRBD1 (7 bases). In DNA form, the CDR3 reads TGTGCCAGCAGCTTGCGACCATCAGGGGGGACTCCCTACGAGCAGTACTTC. Its translation: CASSLRPSGGTPYEQYF.